The 30 T cell receptor beta chains presented below share a single source sample, sequenced in a study of radiotherapy plus CTLA-4 blockade in lung cancer. Some clones are missing from TCRdb's copy, which holds only in-frame ones; the method was immunoSEQ multiplex PCR. Among around 86,000 clones listed, roughly 80% were seen once. The sample consisted of peripheral blood, taken from a patient treated with radiotherapy plus ipilimumab. The receptors derive from a human donor with non-small cell lung cancer who had stable disease on radiotherapy plus ipilimumab.

The rearrangement uses TRBV7-9 and TRBJ1-2; D call uncertain. V gave up 1 base and J gave up 3 bases, with 0 bases separating them. This CDR3 is 11 amino acids long. CDR1 and CDR2 (germline): SEHNR, FQNEAQ (reference sequence). CDR3 region: CASSLDYGYTF. CDR3 DNA sequence: TGTGCCAGCAGCTTAGACTATGGCTACACCTTC.

The chain joins TRBV4-2 to TRBJ1-1; maybe TRBD1 (5 bases). Germline values: CDR1 LGHNA, CDR2 YNFKEQ. V was trimmed by 0 bases and J by 3 bases, leaving 17 bases between them. The CDR3 length is 17 residues. The CDR3 sequence is CASSQESWVGRDTEAFF. In DNA form, the CDR3 reads TGTGCCAGCAGCCAAGAAAGTTGGGTAGGCAGGGACACTGAAGCTTTCTTT.

The chain joins TRBV5-1 to TRBJ2-7; D not certain. V gave up 4 bases and J gave up 0 bases, with 14 bases separating them. There are 15 residues in the CDR3. Germline-derived CDR1 and CDR2 are SGHRS and YFSETQ. CDR3 sequence reads: CASSPLSGTSYEQYF. CDR3 coding DNA: TGCGCCAGCAGCCCCCTTTCAGGAACCTCCTACGAGCAGTACTTC.

The chain links TRBV19 to TRBJ2-3; D is possibly TRBD2 (6 bases). The V gene's germline CDR1 is LNHDA and CDR2 SQIVND (reference sequence). Between the trimmed V and J ends, which lost 6 bases and 2 bases, there was a span of 9 bases. The CDR3 loop spans 13 amino acids. The CDR3 DNA reads TGTGCCAGTAGGGCGGGAACCACAGATACGCAGTATTTT. Protein sequence: CASRAGTTDTQYF.

In its sample, this clone was seen a few times. The CDR3 sequence is CASSGGTGRTETQYF. As DNA, the CDR3 is TGTGCCAGCAGCGGCGGGACAGGGCGGACGGAGACCCAGTACTTC. This chain links TRBV6-1 with TRBJ2-5, with 9 positions matching TRBD1. The ends lost 6 bases at V and 5 bases at J; junction bases unmatched: 10. CDR3 length: 15 residues. Looked up from germline, CDR1 is MNHNS and CDR2 is SASEGT.

The rearrangement joins TRBV7-9 to TRBJ1-5, with a weak D call TRBD1 (6 bases). The germline V and J ends were trimmed by 5 bases and 0 bases, with 11 bases remaining between them. CDR3 size: 15 residues. CDR1 and CDR2 (germline): SEHNR, FQNEAQ (reference sequence). DNA of the CDR3: TGTGCCAGCAGCAGTGGACAGTATAGCAATCAGCCCCAGCATTTT. The encoded protein is CASSSGQYSNQPQHF.

This sequence joins TRBV7-3 and TRBJ2-3, with no clear D. Germline lookup yields CDR1 SGHTA and CDR2 FQGTGA. The CDR3 contains 14 residues. Trimming took off 4 bases at V and 1 base at J, with 9 bases between the two ends. In DNA, the CDR3 is TGTGCCAGCAGCTCACGACTCCGCACAGATACGCAGTATTTT. Encoded protein: CASSSRLRTDTQYF.

V usage is TRBV2 and J usage is TRBJ1-5; D ambiguous. Per the germline V gene, CDR1 is SNHLY and CDR2 is FYNNEI. This CDR3 is built from 13 residues. V was cut by 4 bases and J by 3 bases, with 7 bases left in between. In DNA form, the CDR3 reads TGTGCCAGCAGTGTAGGTCCCAATCAGCCCCAGCATTTT. Translation: CASSVGPNQPQHF.

This chain connects TRBV6-5 to TRBJ2-3, with D perhaps TRBD2 (5 bases). The CDR3 is 14 residues long. The germline V gene encodes CDR1 MNHEY and CDR2 SVGAGI. Trimming took 6 bases from V and 0 from J, leaving 10 bases between them. The CDR3 nucleotides read TGTGCCAGCAGCCCCGGACTGAGCACAGATACGCAGTATTTT. Translated, it gives CASSPGLSTDTQYF.

This chain joins TRBV9 and TRBJ2-1; 8 positions agree with TRBD1. CDR3 size: 13 residues. V shed 4 bases, J shed 8 bases, and the junction held 5 bases outside the gene matches. CDR1 is SGDLS and CDR2 is YYNGEE in the germline V gene. CDR3 sequence reads: CASSQDRGDEQFF. The CDR3 DNA sequence: TGTGCCAGCAGCCAAGACAGGGGTGATGAGCAGTTCTTC. Supplemented by reference TRBV9 and TRBJ2-1, the full variable domain reads DSGVTQTPKHLITATGQRVTLRCSPRSGDLSVYWYQQSLDQGLQFLIQYYNGEERAKGNILERFSAQQFPDLHSELNLSSLELGDSALYFCASSQDRGDEQFFGPGTRLTVL.

CDR3 coding DNA: TGTGCCAGCAGCCGGGACAGGGGGACCTACGAGCAGTACTTC. Translation gives CASSRDRGTYEQYF. The rearrangement joins TRBV5-4 to TRBJ2-5; 11 nucleotides match TRBD1. The J call may be wrong; the DNA end is better matched by TRBJ2-7. This CDR3 contains 14 residues. From germline, CDR1 is SGHNT and CDR2 YYREEE (reference sequence).

The chain links TRBV29-1 to TRBJ2-1; unclear D gene. The CDR3 contains 14 residues. Trimming removed 3 bases from V and 4 bases from J, with 13 bases in between. Germline V gene data show CDR1 as SQVTM and CDR2 as ANQGSEA. This CDR3 reads CSVDRVTPYNEQFF. The CDR3 nucleotides are TGCAGCGTTGACCGGGTCACCCCGTACAATGAGCAGTTCTTC.

This chain joins TRBV5-1 and TRBJ1-5; perhaps TRBD1 as D (5 bases). This CDR3 region has 17 residues. The germline gives CDR1 SGHRS, CDR2 YFSETQ. V was pared by 0 bases and J by 3 bases, with 16 bases between. The CDR3, as DNA: TGCGCCAGCAGCTTGGGGCCAGCAGGGACCAACAATCAGCCCCAGCATTTT. Translation: CASSLGPAGTNNQPQHF.

The chain couples TRBV4-2 to TRBJ2-5, with D unclear. From germline, CDR1 is LGHNA and CDR2 YNFKEQ. The CDR3 runs 14 residues. Trimming pared 3 bases from V and 4 bases from J, leaving 12 bases between. The CDR3 nucleotides read TGTGCCAGCAGCCAGGTGGCTTTAGGAGAGACCCAGTACTTC. This codes for CASSQVALGETQYF.

The chain combines TRBV5-4 with TRBJ1-1; D uncertain. CDR3 length equals 15 residues. Trimming cost V 1 base and J 0 bases, with 10 bases left between them. CDR1 and CDR2 from the germline V gene are SGHNT and YYREEE (reference sequence). The CDR3 DNA sequence: TGTGCCAGCAGCTTGTTTGGCAGCCTGAACACTGAAGCTTTCTTT. Its translation: CASSLFGSLNTEAFF.

This clone was detected a few times. This chain joins TRBV19 and TRBJ1-3; D is undetermined. The germline V gene has CDR1 LNHDA and CDR2 SQIVND (reference sequence). This CDR3 has 15 amino acids. With 4 bases removed from V and 0 bases from J, the gap between germline ends came to 10 bases. Here the CDR3 reads CASSSLPNSGNTIYF. For the CDR3, the DNA is TGTGCCAGTAGTAGTCTTCCTAACTCTGGAAACACCATATATTTT.

The chain uses TRBV7-2 and TRBJ1-5; TRBD1 might be the D (6 bases). This CDR3 comprises 14 residues. From germline, CDR1 is SGHTA and CDR2 FQGNSA. The V and J ends lost 4 bases and 2 bases respectively, with 9 bases between them. The CDR3 nucleotides read TGTGCCAGCAGCTCCGACAGGCGCAATCAGCCCCAGCATTTT. Translation: CASSSDRRNQPQHF.

This clone was counted a few times. V gene TRBV5-6 combines with J gene TRBJ2-4, with TRBD1 matching 11 bases. The CDR3 has 17 amino acids. V lost 0 bases and J lost 9; bases outside the gene matches: 11. Germline V gene lookup returns CDR1 SGHDT and CDR2 YYEEEE. The CDR3, as DNA: TGTGCCAGCAGCTTGGAGATCGGACAGGGGGCCCCAAGCATTCAGTACTTC. This codes for CASSLEIGQGAPSIQYF.

The CDR3 loop reads CASSISRAIPEQYF. DNA of the CDR3: TGTGCCAGTAGTATTTCGAGGGCCATCCCCGAGCAGTACTTC. The chain recombines TRBV19 with TRBJ2-7, with D perhaps matching TRBD2 (5 bases). Germline loops: CDR1 LNHDA, CDR2 SQIVND (reference sequence). Trimming cost V 3 bases and J 6 bases, with 15 bases left between them. CDR3 length: 14 amino acids.

This clone appeared a few times. CDR3 nucleotide sequence: TGTGCCAGCTCATCGGTAGGGTCACCCCTCCACTTT. Amino acid sequence: CASSSVGSPLHF. The chain couples TRBV18 to TRBJ1-6; D is uncertain. V was shortened by 5 bases and J by 10 bases, with 9 bases between the two germline ends. The CDR3 is 12 residues long. Germline V gives CDR1 KGHSH, CDR2 LQKENI.

The chain uses TRBV27 and TRBJ1-2; the D gene is possibly TRBD1 (5 bases). Trimming shortened V by 4 bases and J by 5 bases, and 20 bases separated the two germline ends. The length of the CDR3 is 16 residues. Germline V gene sequence: CDR1 MNHEY, CDR2 SMNVEV (reference sequence). The CDR3 sequence: CASSSEGTAYFYGYTF. Written as DNA, the CDR3 is TGTGCCAGCAGTTCGGAAGGGACGGCTTACTTTTATGGCTACACCTTC.

The V and J genes are TRBV29-1 and TRBJ2-7; D is perhaps TRBD2 (6 bases). Between the trimmed V and J ends, which lost 6 bases and 2 bases, there was a span of 17 bases. CDR3 length equals 14 residues. Germline V gene sequence: CDR1 SQVTM, CDR2 ANQGSEA. DNA for the CDR3: TGCAGCGTCGCTAAGCGGGCGAGAGCCTACGAGCAGTACTTC. Translating it yields CSVAKRARAYEQYF.

This clone was observed a handful of times. The V call is TRBV11-2, the J call TRBJ1-2, with D hard to call. Germline values: CDR1 SGHAT, CDR2 FQNNGV. The CDR3 extends over 14 amino acids. Trimming stripped 4 bases from V and 3 bases from J, with 12 bases between. Here the CDR3 DNA reads TGTGCCAGCAGCTCAACCGGGCAGGACTATGGCTACACCTTC. The encoded protein is CASSSTGQDYGYTF.

This sequence joins TRBV6-6 and TRBJ1-6; no reliable D call. Trimming pared 4 bases from V and 0 bases from J, leaving 10 bases between. Germline loops: CDR1 MNHNY, CDR2 SVGAGI (reference sequence). The CDR3 is made up of 16 amino acids. CDR3 nucleotides: TGTGCCAGCAGTTCGGCACCGAACTCCTATAATTCACCCCTCCACTTT. Translating gives CASSSAPNSYNSPLHF.

The chain links TRBV30 to TRBJ1-1; possibly TRBD1 for D (6 bases). V was clipped by 4 bases and J by 6 bases, with 18 bases between them. This CDR3 spans 14 amino acids. CDR1 and CDR2 (germline): GTSNPN, SVGIG (reference sequence). CDR3 sequence reads: CAWNQPGRGAEAFF. The CDR3 DNA follows: TGTGCCTGGAACCAACCAGGAAGGGGGGCTGAAGCTTTCTTT.

This chain joins TRBV7-9 and TRBJ2-1, with D unresolved. V lost 5 bases, J lost 7 bases, and 18 bases lay in between. The CDR3 is 15 amino acids. Germline loops: CDR1 SEHNR, CDR2 FQNEAQ (reference sequence). The CDR3 sequence is CASSAPLTTQNEQFF. The DNA of the CDR3 is TGTGCCAGCAGCGCCCCACTTACTACCCAGAATGAGCAGTTCTTC.

V and J are TRBV5-6 and TRBJ1-5; D is undetermined. V was cut by 1 base and J by 4 bases, with 3 bases left in between. CDR1 and CDR2 (germline): SGHDT, YYEEEE. The CDR3 sequence is 12 residues long. In nucleotides, the CDR3 is TGTGCCAGCAGCTTGAGGAATCAGCCCCAGCATTTT. Its protein is CASSLRNQPQHF.

V usage is TRBV5-6 and J usage is TRBJ1-1, with 7 bases that match TRBD1. There are 12 residues in the CDR3. CDR1 and CDR2 from the germline V gene are SGHDT and YYEEEE. With 5 bases clipped from V and 8 bases from J, the junction kept 6 bases outside the gene matches. The chain's CDR3 is CASSRGQSEAFF. For the CDR3, the DNA is TGTGCCAGCAGTAGGGGGCAGTCGGAAGCTTTCTTT. Full variable domain (rest looked up from reference TRBV5-6 and TRBJ1-1): DAGVTQSPTHLIKTRGQQVTLRCSPKSGHDTVSWYQQALGQGPQFIFQYYEEEERQRGNFPDRFSGHQFPNYSSELNVNALLLGDSALYLCASSRGQSEAFFGQGTRLTVV.

The chain carries TRBV5-6 and TRBJ2-1, with a possible D match to TRBD2 (5 bases). The CDR3 is 16 residues long. Deletions cut 4 bases from V and 8 bases from J, with 22 bases between. Germline CDR1 SGHDT, CDR2 YYEEEE. The DNA for the CDR3 is TGTGCCAGCAGCCGCCAACTAGGAGTATTTAACGATGAGCAGTTCTTC. Translation: CASSRQLGVFNDEQFF.

The chain uses TRBV11-2 and TRBJ2-7; D is unresolved. CDR3 size: 15 residues. CDR1 and CDR2 from the germline V gene are SGHAT and FQNNGV. V gave up 2 bases and J gave up 2 bases, with 13 bases separating them. Here the CDR3 reads CASSLSGVPTYEQYF. CDR3 bases: TGTGCCAGCAGCTTATCCGGAGTCCCCACCTACGAGCAGTACTTC. Combining the CDR3 with reference TRBV11-2 and TRBJ2-7 gives the whole variable domain EAGVAQSPRYKIIEKRQSVAFWCNPISGHATLYWYQQILGQGPKLLIQFQNNGVVDDSQLPKDRFSAERLKGVDSTLKIQPAKLEDSAVYLCASSLSGVPTYEQYFGPGTRLTVT.